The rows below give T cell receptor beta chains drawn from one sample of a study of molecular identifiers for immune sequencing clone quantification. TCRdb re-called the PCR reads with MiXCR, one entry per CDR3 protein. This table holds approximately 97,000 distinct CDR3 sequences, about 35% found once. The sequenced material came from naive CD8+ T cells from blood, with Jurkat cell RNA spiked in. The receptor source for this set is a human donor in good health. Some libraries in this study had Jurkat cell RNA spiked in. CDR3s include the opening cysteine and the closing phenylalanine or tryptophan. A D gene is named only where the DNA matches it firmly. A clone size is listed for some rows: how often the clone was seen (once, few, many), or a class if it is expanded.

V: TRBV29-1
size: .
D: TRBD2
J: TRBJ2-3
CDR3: CSVEGPDRGIEREGPPWRDTQYF
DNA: TGCAGCGTTGAAGGCCCAGACAGGGGTATCGAGCGGGAGGGCCCTCCGTGGAGAGATACGCAGTATTTT

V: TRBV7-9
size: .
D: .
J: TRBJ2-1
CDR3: CASSPAVPYSYNELFF
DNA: TGTGCCAGCAGCCCCGCGGTCCCCTACTCCTACAATGAGCTGTTCTTC

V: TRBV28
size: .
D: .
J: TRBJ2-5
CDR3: CASSYPPGQGLETQYF
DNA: TGTGCCAGCAGTTATCCGCCGGGCCAAGGTCTTGAGACCCAGTACTTC

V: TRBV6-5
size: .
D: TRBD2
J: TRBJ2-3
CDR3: CASSYSIREGIDTQYF
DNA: TGTGCCAGCAGTTACTCGATCCGGGAGGGGATAGATACGCAGTATTTT

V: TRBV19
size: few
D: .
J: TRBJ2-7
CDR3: CASSAGHYYEQYF
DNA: TGTGCCAGTAGTGCAGGACACTACTACGAGCAGTACTTC

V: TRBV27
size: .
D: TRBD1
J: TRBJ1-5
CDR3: CASSLGRQGGVNQPQHF
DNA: TGTGCCAGCAGTTTAGGTAGACAGGGAGGGGTGAATCAGCCCCAGCATTTT

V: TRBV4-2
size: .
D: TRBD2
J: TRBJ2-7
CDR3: CASSHLDVAGVTNEQYF
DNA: TGTGCCAGCAGCCACCTCGATGTAGCGGGAGTAACGAACGAGCAGTACTTC

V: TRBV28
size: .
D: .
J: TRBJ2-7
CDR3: CASSLRGRVGEQYF
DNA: TGTGCCAGCAGTTTGAGGGGGAGGGTCGGCGAGCAGTACTTC

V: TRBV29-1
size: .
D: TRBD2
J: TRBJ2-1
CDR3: CSVEIAGLGNEQFF
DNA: TGCAGCGTTGAAATAGCCGGACTAGGCAATGAGCAGTTCTTC

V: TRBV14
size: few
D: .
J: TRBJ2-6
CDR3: CASSQVGGSGANVLTF
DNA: TGTGCCAGCAGCCAAGTGGGTGGCTCTGGGGCCAACGTCCTGACTTTC

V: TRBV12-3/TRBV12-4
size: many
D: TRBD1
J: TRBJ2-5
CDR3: CASSYRGLEETQYF
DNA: TGTGCCAGCAGTTACAGGGGCCTGGAAGAGACCCAGTACTTC

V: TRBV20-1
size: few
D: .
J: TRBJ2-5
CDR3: CSARDQGMETQYF
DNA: TGCAGTGCTAGAGATCAGGGGATGGAGACCCAGTACTTC

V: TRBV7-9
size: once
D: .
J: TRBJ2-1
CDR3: CASSFVLGTHNEQFF
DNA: TGTGCCAGCAGCTTTGTATTGGGGACTCACAATGAGCAGTTCTTC

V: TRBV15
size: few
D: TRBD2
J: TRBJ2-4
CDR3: CATSRVGIAGGVAKNIQYF
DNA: TGTGCCACCAGCAGAGTTGGGATAGCGGGGGGCGTAGCCAAAAACATTCAGTACTTC

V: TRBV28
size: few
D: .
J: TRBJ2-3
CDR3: CASMWGEGLIDTQYF
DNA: TGTGCCAGCATGTGGGGAGAGGGGTTAATAGATACGCAGTATTTT

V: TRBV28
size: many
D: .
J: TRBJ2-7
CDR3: CASSYVSSYEQYF
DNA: TGTGCCAGCAGCTACGTAAGCTCCTACGAGCAGTACTTC

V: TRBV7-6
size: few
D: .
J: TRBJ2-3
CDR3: CASSLGAGRDTQYF
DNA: TGTGCCAGCAGCTTAGGAGCGGGCCGTGATACGCAGTATTTT

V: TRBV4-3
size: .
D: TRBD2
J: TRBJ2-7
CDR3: CASSQGTSGRMNEQYF
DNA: TGCGCCAGCAGCCAGGGGACTAGCGGGAGGATGAACGAGCAGTACTTC

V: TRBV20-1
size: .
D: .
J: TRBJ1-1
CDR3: CSARDGHTEAFF
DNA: TGCAGTGCTAGAGATGGGCACACTGAAGCTTTCTTT

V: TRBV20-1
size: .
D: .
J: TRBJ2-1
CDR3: CSARETGTWNEQFF
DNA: TGCAGTGCTAGAGAGACCGGGACTTGGAATGAGCAGTTCTTC

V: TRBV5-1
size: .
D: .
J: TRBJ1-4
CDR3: CAGSFSGVDEKLFF
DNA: TGCGCCGGCAGCTTCTCAGGGGTGGATGAAAAACTGTTTTTT

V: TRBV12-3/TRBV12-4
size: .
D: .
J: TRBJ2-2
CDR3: CASKVGREWNTGELFF
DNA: TGTGCCAGCAAGGTCGGCCGGGAGTGGAACACCGGGGAGCTGTTTTTT

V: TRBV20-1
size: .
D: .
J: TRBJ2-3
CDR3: CSARDQDGSSTDTQYF
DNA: TGCAGTGCTAGAGATCAGGACGGGTCTAGCACAGATACGCAGTATTTT

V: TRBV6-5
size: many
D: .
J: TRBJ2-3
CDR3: CASSYSMRGFEDTQYF
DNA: TGTGCCAGCAGTTACTCGATGCGGGGCTTTGAGGATACGCAGTATTTT

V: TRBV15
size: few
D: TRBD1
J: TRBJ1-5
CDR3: CATSREPRTGDNQPQHF
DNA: TGTGCCACCAGCAGAGAGCCCCGGACAGGAGACAATCAGCCCCAGCATTTT

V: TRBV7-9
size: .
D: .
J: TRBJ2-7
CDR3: CASSAGPSYEQYF
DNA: TGTGCCAGCAGCGCGGGACCCTCCTACGAGCAGTACTTC

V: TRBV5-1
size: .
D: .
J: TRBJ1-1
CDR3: CASSRWTGNTEAFF
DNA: TGCGCCAGCAGCCGATGGACGGGGAACACTGAAGCTTTCTTT

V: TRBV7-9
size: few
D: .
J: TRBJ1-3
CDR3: CASGLPQEREENTIYF
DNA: TGTGCCAGCGGACTTCCCCAGGAGCGCGAGGAAAACACCATATATTTT

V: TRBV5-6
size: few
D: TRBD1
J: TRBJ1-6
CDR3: CASSLTTGYSPLHF
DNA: TGTGCCAGCAGCTTGACGACAGGGTATTCACCCCTCCACTTT

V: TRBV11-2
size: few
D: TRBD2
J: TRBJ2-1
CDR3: CASSYVTSRNYNEQFF
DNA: TGTGCCAGCAGCTATGTGACTAGCAGAAATTACAATGAGCAGTTCTTC

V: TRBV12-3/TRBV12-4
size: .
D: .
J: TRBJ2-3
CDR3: CASRITDTQYF
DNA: TGTGCCAGCAGAATCACAGATACGCAGTATTTT

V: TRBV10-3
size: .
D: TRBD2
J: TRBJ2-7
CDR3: CAISPRTSGYEQYF
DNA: TGTGCCATCAGCCCCAGGACTAGCGGATACGAGCAGTACTTC

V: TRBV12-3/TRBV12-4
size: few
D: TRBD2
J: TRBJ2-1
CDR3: CAAASGSSYNEQFF
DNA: TGTGCCGCCGCGAGCGGGAGCTCCTACAATGAGCAGTTCTTC

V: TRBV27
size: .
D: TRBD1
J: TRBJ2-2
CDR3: CASSSTGGGTGELFF
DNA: TGTGCCAGCAGTTCTACAGGGGGTGGGACCGGGGAGCTGTTTTTT

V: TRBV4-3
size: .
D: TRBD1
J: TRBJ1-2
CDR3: CASSQVLAGGGYGYTF
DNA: TGCGCCAGCAGCCAAGTTCTAGCAGGGGGCGGCTATGGCTACACCTTC

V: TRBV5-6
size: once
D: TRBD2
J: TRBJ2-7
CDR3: CASSFLPGLGDSYEQYF
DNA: TGTGCCAGCAGCTTTCTTCCGGGACTAGGTGATTCCTACGAGCAGTACTTC

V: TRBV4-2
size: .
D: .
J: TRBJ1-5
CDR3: CASSPLEGVQPQHF
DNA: TGTGCCAGCAGCCCGCTCGAGGGGGTTCAGCCCCAGCATTTT

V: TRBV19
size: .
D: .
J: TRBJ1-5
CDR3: CASSMGPGLPPQHF
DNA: TGTGCCAGTAGTATGGGACCAGGACTTCCGCCCCAACATTTT

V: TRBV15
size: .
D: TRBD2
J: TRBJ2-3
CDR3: CATSTGTSGRLLADTQYF
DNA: TGTGCCACCAGCACCGGGACTAGCGGGAGGCTCCTCGCAGATACGCAGTATTTT

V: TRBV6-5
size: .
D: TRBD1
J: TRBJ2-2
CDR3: CASSRTGEAGELFF
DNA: TGTGCCAGCAGTCGGACAGGGGAGGCCGGGGAGCTGTTTTTT

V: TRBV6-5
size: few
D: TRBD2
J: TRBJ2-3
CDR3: CASSYSPTSGARDQGQYF
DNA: TGTGCCAGCAGTTACTCACCTACTAGCGGGGCAAGGGACCAGGGGCAGTATTTT

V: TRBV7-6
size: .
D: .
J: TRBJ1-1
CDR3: CASSLEGDTEAFF
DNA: TGTGCCAGCAGCTTAGAAGGGGACACTGAAGCTTTCTTT

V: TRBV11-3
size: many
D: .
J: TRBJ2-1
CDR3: CASSLARSNEQFF
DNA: TGTGCCAGCAGCTTAGCCAGATCCAATGAGCAGTTCTTC

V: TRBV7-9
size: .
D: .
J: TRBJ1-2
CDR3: CASSGEAGYTF
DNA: TGTGCCAGCAGTGGGGAAGCGGGCTACACCTTC

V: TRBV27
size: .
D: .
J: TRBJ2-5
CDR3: CASSNIAGETQYF
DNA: TGTGCCAGCAGCAACATAGCTGGAGAGACCCAGTACTTC

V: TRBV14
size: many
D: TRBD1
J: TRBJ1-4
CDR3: CASSQWTGSEKLFF
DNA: TGTGCCAGCAGCCAGTGGACAGGGAGTGAAAAACTGTTTTTT